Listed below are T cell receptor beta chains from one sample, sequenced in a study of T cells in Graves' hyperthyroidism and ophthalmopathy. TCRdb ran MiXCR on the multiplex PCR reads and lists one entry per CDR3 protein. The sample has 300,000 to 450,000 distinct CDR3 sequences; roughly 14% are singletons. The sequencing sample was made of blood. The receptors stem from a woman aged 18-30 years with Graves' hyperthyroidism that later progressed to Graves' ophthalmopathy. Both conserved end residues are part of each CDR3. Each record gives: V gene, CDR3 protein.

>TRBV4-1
CASSQVGLAAYNEQFF
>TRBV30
CAWSKVGELRGAFF
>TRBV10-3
CAISETNSGNTIYF
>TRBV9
CASSAARTGSTDTQYF
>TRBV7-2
CASSSGAGGRTDTQYF
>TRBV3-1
CASSQEWTSTGELFF
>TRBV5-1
CASSSPQGELFF
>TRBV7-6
CASSLVLGPNTGELFF
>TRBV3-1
CASSQDEQGLGDEQYF
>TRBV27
CASSPATGRDEQFF
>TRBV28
CASSSTGLNTEAFF
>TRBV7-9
CASSPRESGNTIYF
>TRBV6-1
CASRGWFIGSSNQPQHF
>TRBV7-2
CASSSSGLAGGTGANTGELFF
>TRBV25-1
CASSDAASNSPLHF
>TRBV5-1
CASRVEGGSTDTQYF
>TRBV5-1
CASSHGTDSGNTIYF
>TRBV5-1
CASSLAATREKYAGELFF
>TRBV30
CAWSVDRGSEQYF
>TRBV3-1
CASSLFREPLTDTQYF
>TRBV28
CASSLRRPYNEQFF
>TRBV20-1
CSARVLEVVGSPLHF
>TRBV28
CASSPRPPTGFEQYF
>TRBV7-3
CTSGTGTSSNEQFF
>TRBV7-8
CASSHTSAGEWAGELFF
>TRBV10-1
CASSGNKGLAEDNEQFF
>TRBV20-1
CSARGARESYNEQFF
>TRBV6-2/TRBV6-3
CASGANSYEQYF
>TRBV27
CASRKNTANTGELFF